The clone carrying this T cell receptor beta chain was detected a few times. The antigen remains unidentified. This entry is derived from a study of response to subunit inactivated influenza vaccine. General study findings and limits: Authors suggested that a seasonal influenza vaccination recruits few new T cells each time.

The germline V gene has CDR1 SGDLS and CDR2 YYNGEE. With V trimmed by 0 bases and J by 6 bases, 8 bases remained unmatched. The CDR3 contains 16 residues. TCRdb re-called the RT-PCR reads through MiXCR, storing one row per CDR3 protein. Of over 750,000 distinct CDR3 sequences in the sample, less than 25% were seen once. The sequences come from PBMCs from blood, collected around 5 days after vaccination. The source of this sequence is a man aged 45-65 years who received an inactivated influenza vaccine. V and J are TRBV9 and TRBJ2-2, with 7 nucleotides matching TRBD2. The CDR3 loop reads CASSVAGGSGSGELFF. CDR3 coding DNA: TGTGCCAGCAGCGTAGCTGGCGGGAGTGGGTCCGGGGAGCTGTTTTTT.